These 6 T cell receptor beta chains came from one sample sequenced in a study of blood T cell repertoires in COVID-19 (dated by TCRdb to about 2020). The method was the immunoSEQ multiplex PCR assay. Drawn from immuneACCESS, this table holds only the in-frame rearrangements with V and J called that TCRdb kept. Clones are partly lost; checked studies trace under half to an unresolved V gene and leave the rest unexplained. The sample table holds about 270,000 clones, of which around 84% were seen once. Of the sample, roughly 1.5% falls within the top ten clones. Specimen: peripheral blood. The receptors originated from a human donor with COVID-19, enrolled during active disease. The donor label of this sample is uncertain.

The chain has TRBV29-1 and TRBJ1-2, with D uncertain. The V gene's germline CDR1 is SQVTM and CDR2 ANQGSEA. The CDR3 has 12 residues. DNA for the CDR3: TGCACAGTTGGACCAGCGGGCTATGGCTACACCTTC. Its translation: CTVGPAGYGYTF.

The chain joins TRBV28 to TRBJ2-7; 9 positions agree with TRBD2. The germline V gene encodes CDR1 MDHEN and CDR2 SYDVKM. The CDR3 is 15 amino acids. The V gene end was trimmed by 4 bases and the J gene end by 0 bases; junction bases not matched to a gene: 4. The CDR3, as DNA: TGTGCCAGCAGTTCTAGGGGACTAGCCTCCTACGAGCAGTACTTC. As protein: CASSSRGLASYEQYF.

This chain links TRBV5-1 with TRBJ1-1; perhaps TRBD1 as D (5 bases). CDR3 length: 14 amino acids. Germline values: CDR1 SGHRS, CDR2 YFSETQ. Trimming shortened V by 4 bases and J by 2 bases, and 12 bases separated the two germline ends. The CDR3 sequence: CASSRGDGNTEAFF. CDR3 DNA: TGCGCCAGCAGCCGGGGGGACGGAAACACTGAAGCTTTCTTT.

This chain links TRBV6-6 with TRBJ2-1; a weak D match, TRBD1 (5 bases). The CDR3 contains 11 residues. V was cut by 6 bases and J by 9 bases, with 9 bases left in between. Per the germline V gene, CDR1 is MNHNY and CDR2 is SVGAGI (reference sequence). The CDR3 DNA follows: TGTGCCAGCAGCCCTGGGGCTGAGCAGTTCTTC. Translated: CASSPGAEQFF.

This chain links TRBV6-5 with TRBJ1-5; TRBD1 matches 7 bases. This CDR3 contains 15 residues. Germline CDR1 and CDR2: MNHEY and SVGAGI. The ends lost 4 bases at V and 3 bases at J; junction bases unmatched: 6. The CDR3 DNA is TGTGCCAGCAGTTCCGGGACAGAACCCAATCAGCCCCAGCATTTT. As protein: CASSSGTEPNQPQHF.

The chain links TRBV6-5 to TRBJ1-6; D might be TRBD1 (5 bases). V lost 6 bases, J lost 7 bases, and 13 bases lay in between. Germline CDR1 is MNHEY and CDR2 is SVGAGI. The CDR3 has 14 residues. CDR3 region: CASRIGTTNSPLHF. CDR3 in DNA: TGTGCCAGCAGGATCGGGACTACGAATTCACCCCTCCACTTT.